This T cell receptor (beta chain) is from a study of blood T cells in healthy people across ages. Overall study results and limits: Donors of long life had a larger count of naive CD4+ cells and greater diversity than aged donors.

Next came a second PCR, run for about 6 to 12 cycles, which used a sample-barcoded 5' primer along with a J-beta primer mix. Unique molecular identifiers of 12 random nucleotides labeled each cDNA. Paired-end reads containing CDR3 totaled no fewer than 3 million for each sample. TCRdb independently ran MiXCR on the 5' RACE reads; one entry per CDR3 protein. The data contain nearly 1 million distinct CDR3 sequences, roughly 51% of them singletons. Concerning this clonotype: Its matching antigen is unknown.

Isolated PBMCs totaled at least 6.5 million in each sample. There are 15 residues in the CDR3. Trimming at V came to 3 bases and at J to 2 bases, leaving 3 bases not matched to a gene. CDR1 SGHTA and CDR2 FQGNSA come from the germline V gene. This TCR came from an older woman in good health. The chain uses TRBV7-2 and TRBJ2-7; TRBD2 aligns across 11 bases. Sequenced input: blood. CDR3 coding DNA: TGTGCCAGCAGCTTCCCGACTAGCGGGGCCTACGAGCAGTACTTC. Protein product: CASSFPTSGAYEQYF.